This T cell receptor beta chain was sequenced in a study of blood T cell repertoires in COVID-19. Germline loops: CDR1 MNHEY, CDR2 SMNVEV (reference sequence). V shed 8 bases and J shed 8 bases, with 15 bases lying between them. The CDR3 is 12 amino acids. The table lists this clone with a count of one. The repertoire was sequenced with immunoSEQ multiplex PCR; TCRdb's copy has only in-frame clones and lacks some. The repertoire holds roughly 250,000 clones, with 81% as singletons. The specimen was peripheral blood. The clonotype originates from a woman aged 60-70 years with active or convalescent COVID-19. The V gene is TRBV27, the J gene TRBJ1-2; possible D gene TRBD1, 5 bases. The CDR3 DNA is TGTGCCAGCGGAAGCAGGGTGAGGGGCTACACCTTC. Amino acid sequence: CASGSRVRGYTF.